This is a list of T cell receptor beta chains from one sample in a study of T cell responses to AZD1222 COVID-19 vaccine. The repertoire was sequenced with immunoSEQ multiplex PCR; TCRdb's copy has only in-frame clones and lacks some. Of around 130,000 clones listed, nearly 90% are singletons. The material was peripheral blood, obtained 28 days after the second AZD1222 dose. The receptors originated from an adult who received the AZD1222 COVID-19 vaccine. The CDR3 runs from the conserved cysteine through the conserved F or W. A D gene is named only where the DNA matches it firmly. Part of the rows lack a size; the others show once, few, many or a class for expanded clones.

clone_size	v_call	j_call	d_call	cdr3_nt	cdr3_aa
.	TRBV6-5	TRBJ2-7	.	TGTGCCAGCGGGGTCTCAGGGACCCCCTACGAGCAGTACTTC	CASGVSGTPYEQYF
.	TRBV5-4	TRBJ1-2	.	TGTGCCAGCAGCCCGACCTCTTCGAACTATGGCTACACCTTC	CASSPTSSNYGYTF
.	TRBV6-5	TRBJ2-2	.	TGTGCCAGCAGGAAGACAGGAATTTCCGGGGAGCTGTTTTTT	CASRKTGISGELFF
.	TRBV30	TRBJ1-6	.	TGTGCCTGGAGTGTAGGACAGCGTAATTCACCCCTCCACTTT	CAWSVGQRNSPLHF
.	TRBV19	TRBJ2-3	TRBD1	TGTGCCAGTAGACCTCCGCGACAGGGTCCCACAGATACGCAGTATTTT	CASRPPRQGPTDTQYF
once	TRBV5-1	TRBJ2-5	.	TGCGCCAGCAGCTTGGGACTAGAAGAGACCCAGTACTTC	CASSLGLEETQYF
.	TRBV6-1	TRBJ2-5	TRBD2	TGTGCCAGTAGAGATGCGGGGGGAGAGACCCAGTACTTC	CASRDAGGETQYF
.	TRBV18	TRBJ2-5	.	TGTGCCAGCTCACCAGATTGGTCGGAGCAAGAGACCCAGTACTTC	CASSPDWSEQETQYF
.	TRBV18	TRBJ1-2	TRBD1	TGTGCCAGCTCGCGGGACAGGGATTATGGCTACACCTTC	CASSRDRDYGYTF
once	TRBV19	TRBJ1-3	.	TGTGCCAGTCATTCCATATCCTCTGGAAACACCATATATTTT	CASHSISSGNTIYF
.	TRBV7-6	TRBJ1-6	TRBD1	TGTGCCAGCAGCTTAGGGCCGGGACAGGGGAGTTCACCCCTCCACTTT	CASSLGPGQGSSPLHF
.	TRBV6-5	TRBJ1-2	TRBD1	TGTGCCAGCGACCTTGGACAGGGTGGGAACTATGGCTACACCTTC	CASDLGQGGNYGYTF
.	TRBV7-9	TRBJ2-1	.	TGTGCCAGCACCGAGCGCCCTTCGGACCCCAGTTGGCGCAATGAGCAGTTCTTC	CASTERPSDPSWRNEQFF
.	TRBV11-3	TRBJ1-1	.	TGTGCCAGCAGCTTAGGAGGGGGATCGAGCACTGAAGCTTTCTTT	CASSLGGGSSTEAFF
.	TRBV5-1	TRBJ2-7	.	TGCGCCAGCAGCTTTGAGGCAGGGGCCGAGCAGTACTTC	CASSFEAGAEQYF
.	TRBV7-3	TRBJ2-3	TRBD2	TGTGCCAGCAGCTTCACTAGCGGGGGGGTAAATACGCAGTATTTT	CASSFTSGGVNTQYF
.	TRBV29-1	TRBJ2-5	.	TGCAGCGTTGAAGATCTTTGGGTTGATCGTATCTCCCCAGACTCGGAGACCCAGTACTTC	CSVEDLWVDRISPDSETQYF
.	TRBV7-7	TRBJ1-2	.	TGTGCTAGCAGCTCTAGAGTCGGGCAACCTAACTATGGCTACACCTTC	CASSSRVGQPNYGYTF
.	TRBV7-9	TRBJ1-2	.	TGTGCCAGCAGAGCCGGGGGCGACCCTCCAATTTTTAACTATGGCTACACCTTC	CASRAGGDPPIFNYGYTF
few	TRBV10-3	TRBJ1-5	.	TGTGCCATCAGCCCCGGGGGAGTCAATCAGCCCCAGCATTTT	CAISPGGVNQPQHF
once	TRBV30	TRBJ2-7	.	TGTGCCTGGAGTGTACGCCAGGGTGCAGTCGAGCAGTACTTC	CAWSVRQGAVEQYF
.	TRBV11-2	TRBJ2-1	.	TGTGCCAGCAGCTTAAACGTGGCGAGGGCGGGATCCCCCAATGAGCAGTTCTTC	CASSLNVARAGSPNEQFF
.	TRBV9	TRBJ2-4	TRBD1	TGTGCCAGCAGCGTCGGTCTACAGGGGGAGTACAAAAACATTCAGTACTTC	CASSVGLQGEYKNIQYF
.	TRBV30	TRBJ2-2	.	TGTGCCTGGAGTCCGCCAAACACCGGGGAGCTGTTTTTT	CAWSPPNTGELFF
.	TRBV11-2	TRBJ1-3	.	TGTGCCAGCAGCTTAGTTGGGTTGGGAAACACCATATATTTT	CASSLVGLGNTIYF
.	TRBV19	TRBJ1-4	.	TGTGCCAGTAGTGCCTTTTCTGGTAATGAAAAACTGTTTTTT	CASSAFSGNEKLFF
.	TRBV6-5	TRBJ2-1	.	TGTGCCAGCAGGGTCATGGGCTCCTACAATGAGCAGTTCTTC	CASRVMGSYNEQFF
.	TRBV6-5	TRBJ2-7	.	TGTGCCAGCAGTTTCCCCGGGACATTCCCCTACGAGCAGTACTTC	CASSFPGTFPYEQYF